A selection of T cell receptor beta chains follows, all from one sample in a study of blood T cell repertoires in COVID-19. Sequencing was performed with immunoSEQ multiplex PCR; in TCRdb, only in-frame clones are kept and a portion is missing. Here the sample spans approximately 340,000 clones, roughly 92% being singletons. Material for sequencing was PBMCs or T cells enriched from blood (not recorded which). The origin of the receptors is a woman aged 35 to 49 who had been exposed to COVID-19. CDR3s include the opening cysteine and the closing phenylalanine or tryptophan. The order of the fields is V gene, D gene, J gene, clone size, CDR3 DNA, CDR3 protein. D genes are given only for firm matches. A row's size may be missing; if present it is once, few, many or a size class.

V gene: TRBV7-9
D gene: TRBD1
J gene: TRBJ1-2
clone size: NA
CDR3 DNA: TGTGCCAGCAGCTTGGGACAGGGTTTTGGGAGGACCTTC
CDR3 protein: CASSLGQGFGRTF

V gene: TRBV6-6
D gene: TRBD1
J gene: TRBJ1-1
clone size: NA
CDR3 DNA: TGTGCCAGCACCCCGACAGGGGGGACTGAAGCTTTCTTT
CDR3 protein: CASTPTGGTEAFF

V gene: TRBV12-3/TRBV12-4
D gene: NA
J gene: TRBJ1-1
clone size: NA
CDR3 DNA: TGTGTCAGCAGCCCGACTTACACTGAAGCTTTCTTT
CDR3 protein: CVSSPTYTEAFF

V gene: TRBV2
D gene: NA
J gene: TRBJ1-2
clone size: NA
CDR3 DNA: TGTGCCAGCAGTGCGCGGACTGGGTCGGGCTACACCTTC
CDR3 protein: CASSARTGSGYTF

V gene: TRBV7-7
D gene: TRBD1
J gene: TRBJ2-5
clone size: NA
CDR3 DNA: TGTGCTAGCAGCTTAGGACAGGGCCAGGAGACCCAGTACTTC
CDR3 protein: CASSLGQGQETQYF

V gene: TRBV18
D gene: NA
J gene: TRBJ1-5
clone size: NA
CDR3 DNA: TGTGCCAGCTCACCTCAGGAAAATCAGCCCCAGCATTTT
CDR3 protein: CASSPQENQPQHF

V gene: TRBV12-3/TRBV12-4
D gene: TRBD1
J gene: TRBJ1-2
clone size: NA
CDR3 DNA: TGTGCCAGTTCCCTCGGGACAGGGCGGGGCTACACCTTC
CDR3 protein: CASSLGTGRGYTF

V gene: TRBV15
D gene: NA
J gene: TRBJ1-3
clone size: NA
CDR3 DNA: TGTGCCACCAGCAGAGGAGGGTCCTCTGGAAACACCATATATTTT
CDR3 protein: CATSRGGSSGNTIYF

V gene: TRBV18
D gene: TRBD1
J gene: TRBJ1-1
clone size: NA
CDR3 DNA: TGTGCCAGCTCACCAAAGGCAGGGGGCTCTGAAGCTTTCTTT
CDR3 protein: CASSPKAGGSEAFF

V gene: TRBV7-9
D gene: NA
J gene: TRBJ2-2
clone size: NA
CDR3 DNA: TGTGCCAGCAGCTTTTCACAGAACACCGGGGAGCTGTTTTTT
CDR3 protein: CASSFSQNTGELFF

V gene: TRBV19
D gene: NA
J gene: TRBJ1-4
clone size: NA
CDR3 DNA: TGTGCCAGTAGTATAAGCCCAACTAATGAAAAACTGTTTTTT
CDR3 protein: CASSISPTNEKLFF

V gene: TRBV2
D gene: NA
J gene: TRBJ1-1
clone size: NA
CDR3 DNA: TGTGCCAGCAGTGGGGAACAGGTGGGGAACACTGAAGCTTTCTTT
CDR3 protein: CASSGEQVGNTEAFF

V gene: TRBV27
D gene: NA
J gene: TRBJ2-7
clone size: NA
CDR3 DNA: TGTGCCAGCAGTTTATGGAACGGAGGGATGGGAGAGCAGTACTTC
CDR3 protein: CASSLWNGGMGEQYF

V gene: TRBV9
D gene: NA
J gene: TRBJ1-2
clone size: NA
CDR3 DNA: TGTGCCAGCAGCAAGGGGGTGTCAGGGGATGGCTACACCTTC
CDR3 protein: CASSKGVSGDGYTF

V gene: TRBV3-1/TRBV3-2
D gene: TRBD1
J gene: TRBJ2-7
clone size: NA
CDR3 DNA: TGTGCCAGCAGCCGAATGGGACAGGGGAGCTCCTACGAGCAGTACTTC
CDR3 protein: CASSRMGQGSSYEQYF

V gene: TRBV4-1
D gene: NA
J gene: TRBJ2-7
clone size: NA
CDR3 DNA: TGCGCCAGCAGCCAAGATCTGGGGGCTGGCGAGCAGTACTTC
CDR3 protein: CASSQDLGAGEQYF

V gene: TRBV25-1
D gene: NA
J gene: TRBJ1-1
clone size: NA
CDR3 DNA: TGTGCCAGCAGTCAAGTGGCGGTAGAAGGTGCCACTGAAGCTTTCTTT
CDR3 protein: CASSQVAVEGATEAFF

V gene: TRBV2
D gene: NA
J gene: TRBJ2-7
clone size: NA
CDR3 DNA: TGTGCCAGCACCAGACAGGTACCCTACGAGCAGTACTTC
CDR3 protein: CASTRQVPYEQYF

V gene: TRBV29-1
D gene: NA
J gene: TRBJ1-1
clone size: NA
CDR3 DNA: TGCAGCGTGGGTCCCGGACAAAGGGCCAGGGGAGCTTTCTTT
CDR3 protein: CSVGPGQRARGAFF

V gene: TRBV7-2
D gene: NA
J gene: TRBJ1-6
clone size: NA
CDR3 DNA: TGTGCCAGCAGCTTAACAGGGCCGGTCTTCGGGAATTCACCCCTCCACTTT
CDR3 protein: CASSLTGPVFGNSPLHF

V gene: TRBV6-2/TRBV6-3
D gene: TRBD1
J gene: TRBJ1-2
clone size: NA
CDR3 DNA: TGTGCCAGCTGCCCGACAGGGGGCATCAGTGGCTACACCTTC
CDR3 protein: CASCPTGGISGYTF

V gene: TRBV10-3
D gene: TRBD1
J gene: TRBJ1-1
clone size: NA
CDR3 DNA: TGTGCCAGTAAACCCCCCGGGACAGGGGGCCTAGAAGCTTTCTTT
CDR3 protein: CASKPPGTGGLEAFF

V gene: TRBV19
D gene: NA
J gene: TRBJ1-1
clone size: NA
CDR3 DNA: TGTGCCAGTCGCAAGTGGGGGGGTGAGGACACTGAAGCTTTCTTT
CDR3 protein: CASRKWGGEDTEAFF

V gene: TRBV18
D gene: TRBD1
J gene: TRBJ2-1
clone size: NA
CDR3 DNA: TGTGCCAGCTCACCCATGGACAGGGACGGTTTCCATGAGCAGTTCTTC
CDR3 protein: CASSPMDRDGFHEQFF

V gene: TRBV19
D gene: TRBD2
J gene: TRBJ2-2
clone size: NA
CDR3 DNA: TGTGCCAGTAGTTCAAACCAGGGACTAGCCGGCACCGGGGAGCTGTTTTTT
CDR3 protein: CASSSNQGLAGTGELFF

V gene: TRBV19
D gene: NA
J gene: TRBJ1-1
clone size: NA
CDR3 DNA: TGTGCCAGTCGGAAGGGGGTCGAAGCTTTCTTT
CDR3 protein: CASRKGVEAFF

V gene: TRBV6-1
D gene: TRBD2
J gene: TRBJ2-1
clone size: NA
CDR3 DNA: TGTGCCAGCAGTGAATTAGGCGGGAGGGGCAATGAGCAGTTCTTC
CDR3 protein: CASSELGGRGNEQFF

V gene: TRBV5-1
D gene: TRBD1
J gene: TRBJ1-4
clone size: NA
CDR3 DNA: TGCGCCAGCAGCTTGGGGGACAGGGATGAAGAAAAACTGTTTTTT
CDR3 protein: CASSLGDRDEEKLFF

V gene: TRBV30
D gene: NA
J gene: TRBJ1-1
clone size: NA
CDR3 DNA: TGTGCCTGGGGATTAATACACGAAGCTTTCTTT
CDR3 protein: CAWGLIHEAFF

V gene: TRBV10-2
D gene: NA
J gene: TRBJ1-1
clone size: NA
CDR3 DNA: TGCGCCAGCAGTGAAAGTCGGAGGAACACTGAAGCTTTCTTT
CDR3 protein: CASSESRRNTEAFF

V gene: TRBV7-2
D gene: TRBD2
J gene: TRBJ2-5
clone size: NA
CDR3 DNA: TGTGCCAGCAGCTCCGGGACTAGTGGCGAGACCCAGTACTTC
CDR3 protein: CASSSGTSGETQYF

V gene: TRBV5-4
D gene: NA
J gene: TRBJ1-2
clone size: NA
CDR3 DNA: TGTGCCAGCAACTGGGACAAAAAGGAGAATGGCTACACCTTC
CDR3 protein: CASNWDKKENGYTF

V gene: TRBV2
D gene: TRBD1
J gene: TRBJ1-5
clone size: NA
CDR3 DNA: TGTGCCAGCACCCGGGGGGACAGGGGAAATCAGCCCCAGCATTTT
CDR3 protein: CASTRGDRGNQPQHF

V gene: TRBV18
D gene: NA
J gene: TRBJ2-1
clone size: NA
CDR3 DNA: TGTGCCAGCTCGAGAGGCTACAATGAGCAGTTCTTC
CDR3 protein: CASSRGYNEQFF

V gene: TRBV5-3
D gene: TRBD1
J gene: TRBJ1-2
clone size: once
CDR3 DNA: TGTGCCAGAAGCCCGGGACAGCGCCCTAACTATGGCTACACCTTC
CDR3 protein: CARSPGQRPNYGYTF

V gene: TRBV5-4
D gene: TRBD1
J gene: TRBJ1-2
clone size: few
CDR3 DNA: TGTGCCAGCAGCTTGGGACAGGGGAATTCTGGCTACACCTTC
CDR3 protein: CASSLGQGNSGYTF

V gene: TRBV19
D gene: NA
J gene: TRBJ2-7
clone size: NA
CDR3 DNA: TGTGCCAGTAGCCAAGCAGGGGTCGTAGCCTACGAGCAGTACTTC
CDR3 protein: CASSQAGVVAYEQYF

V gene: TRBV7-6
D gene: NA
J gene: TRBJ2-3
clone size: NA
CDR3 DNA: TGTGCCAGCAGCCCCTCTAGAACAGATACGCAGTATTTT
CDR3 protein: CASSPSRTDTQYF

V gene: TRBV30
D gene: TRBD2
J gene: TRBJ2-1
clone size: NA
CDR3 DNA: TGTGCCTGGAGCCGAGGGGCGCGACTAGCGGGGGGGAGGAGAAATGAGCAGTTCTTC
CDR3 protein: CAWSRGARLAGGRRNEQFF

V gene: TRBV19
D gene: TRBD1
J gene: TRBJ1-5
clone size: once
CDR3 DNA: TGTGCCAGTAGCCGGGACAGGATAAATCAGCCCCAGCATTTT
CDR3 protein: CASSRDRINQPQHF

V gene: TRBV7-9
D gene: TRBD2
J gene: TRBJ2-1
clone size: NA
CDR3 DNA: TGTGCCGGGGGGGGCTCCTACAATGAGCAGTTCTTC
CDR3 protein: CAGGGSYNEQFF

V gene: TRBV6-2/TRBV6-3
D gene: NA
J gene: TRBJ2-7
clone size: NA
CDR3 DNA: TGTGCCAGCAGTTCCCACAGCTCCTACGAGCAGTACTTC
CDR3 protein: CASSSHSSYEQYF

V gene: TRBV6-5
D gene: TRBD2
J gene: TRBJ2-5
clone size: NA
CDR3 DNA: TGTGCCAGCAGCCCCGGTCCCGGGAGGAGAGAGACCCAGTACTTC
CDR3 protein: CASSPGPGRRETQYF

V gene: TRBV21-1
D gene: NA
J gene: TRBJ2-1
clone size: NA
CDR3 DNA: TGTGCCAGCAGCAACTACGGGACTAGCGGTTCAAGCTCCTACAATGAGCAGTTCTTC
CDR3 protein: CASSNYGTSGSSSYNEQFF

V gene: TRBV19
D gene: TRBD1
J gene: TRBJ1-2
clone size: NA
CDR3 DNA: TGTGCCAGTAGTAGGGAAGGGACAGGGATCTATGGCTACACCTTC
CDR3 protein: CASSREGTGIYGYTF

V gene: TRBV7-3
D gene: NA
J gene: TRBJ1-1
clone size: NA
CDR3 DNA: TGTGCCAGCAGCCGCGGAAACTCCGAAGCTTTCTTT
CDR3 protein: CASSRGNSEAFF

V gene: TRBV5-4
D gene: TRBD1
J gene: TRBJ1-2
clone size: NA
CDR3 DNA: TGTGCCAGCAGCTTACGTCACAGGGGGTCCTATGGCTACACCTTC
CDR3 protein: CASSLRHRGSYGYTF

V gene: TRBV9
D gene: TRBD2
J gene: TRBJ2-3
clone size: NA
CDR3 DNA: TGTGCCAGCAGCGTAGAGGGAGCGGGAGTAGGCGATACGCAGTATTTT
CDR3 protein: CASSVEGAGVGDTQYF

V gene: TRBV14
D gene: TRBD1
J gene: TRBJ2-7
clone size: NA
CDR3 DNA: TGTGCCAGCAGCCCAGGGGGCGGCTACGAGCAGTACTTC
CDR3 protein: CASSPGGGYEQYF

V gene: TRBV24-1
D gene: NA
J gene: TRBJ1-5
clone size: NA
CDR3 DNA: TGTGCCACCAGTGATTTACCCGGGCAGCCCCAGCATTTT
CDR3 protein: CATSDLPGQPQHF

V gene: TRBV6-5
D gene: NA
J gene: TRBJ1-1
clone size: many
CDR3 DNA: TGTGCCAGCAGTTACTTGGGGGGGACTGAAGCTTTCTTT
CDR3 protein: CASSYLGGTEAFF

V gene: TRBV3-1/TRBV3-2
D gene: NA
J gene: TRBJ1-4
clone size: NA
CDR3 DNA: TGTGCCAGCAGCCGAGCGTCTACTAATGAAAAACTGTTTTTT
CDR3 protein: CASSRASTNEKLFF

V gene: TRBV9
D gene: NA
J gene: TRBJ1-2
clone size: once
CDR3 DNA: TGTGCCAGCAGCCCCCGGACACCTGGCGTAGACTACACCTTC
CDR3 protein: CASSPRTPGVDYTF

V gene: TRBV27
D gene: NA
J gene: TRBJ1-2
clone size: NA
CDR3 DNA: TGTGCCAGCAGTATGACAAGTCCCACTAACTATGGCTACACCTTC
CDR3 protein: CASSMTSPTNYGYTF

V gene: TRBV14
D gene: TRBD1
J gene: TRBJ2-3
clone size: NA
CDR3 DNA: TGTGCCAGCAGTTTAGACCAGACAGGGCACACAGATACGCAGTATTTT
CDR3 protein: CASSLDQTGHTDTQYF